This passage covers 27 T cell receptor beta chains from one sample sequenced in a study of blood T cell repertoires in COVID-19 (dated by TCRdb to 2020 to 2022). Preparation of the library involved the immunoSEQ multiplex PCR assay. TCRdb holds this immuneACCESS table with in-frame rearrangements only. Some clones are missing; in checked studies, unresolved V genes explain under half, and the rest has no known cause. For this sample the table gives about 71,000 clones, of which 65% to 90% were detected only once. Around 6.9% of the sample rests with the top ten. Sequenced material: peripheral blood. Receptor source: a man aged 25 to 45 with COVID-19, enrolled during active disease.

The gene calls are TRBV4-1 and TRBJ1-5; TRBD1 matches 8 bases. In germline, CDR1 is MGHRA, CDR2 YSYEKL. This CDR3 spans 15 amino acids. V lost 1 base, J lost 7 bases, and 6 bases stayed unmatched. Here the CDR3 DNA reads TGCGCCAGCAGCCAAGGGGACAGGCCCAACCAGCCCCAGCATTTT. This codes for CASSQGDRPNQPQHF.

CDR3 sequence: CASSFLASDRGYGYTF. The CDR3 nucleotides are TGTGCCAGCAGCTTTCTAGCGTCGGACAGGGGCTATGGCTACACCTTC. The genes are TRBV7-9 and TRBJ1-2; 9 nucleotides match TRBD1. Germline V gene sequence: CDR1 SEHNR, CDR2 FQNEAQ (reference sequence). This CDR3 is built from 16 residues. V trimming: 3 bases; J trimming: 4 bases; junction bases outside the gene matches: 9. Full variable domain (remainder filled in from reference TRBV7-9 and TRBJ1-2): DTGVSQNPRHKITKRGQNVTFRCDPISEHNRLYWYRQTLGQGPEFLTYFQNEAQLEKSRLLSDRFSAERPKGSFSTLEIQRTEQGDSAMYLCASSFLASDRGYGYTFGSGTRLTVV.

This chain joins TRBV6-1 and TRBJ2-5, with 10 bases identical to TRBD1. Germline values: CDR1 MNHNS, CDR2 SASEGT. The CDR3 is 16 amino acids. V lost 4 bases to trimming and J lost 5 bases; unmatched junction nucleotides: 10. DNA for the CDR3: TGTGCCAGCAGTGCACAGACAGGGGGCGGATCGGAGACCCAGTACTTC. It translates to CASSAQTGGGSETQYF.

V gene TRBV30 combines with J gene TRBJ1-2; D may be TRBD1 (5 bases). Trimming took 3 bases from V and 4 from J, leaving 18 bases between them. Germline CDR1 reads GTSNPN; CDR2 reads SVGIG (reference sequence). The CDR3 totals 15 residues. CDR3 amino acids: CAWRPRDSASYGYTF. The CDR3 DNA sequence: TGTGCCTGGAGGCCCAGGGATTCAGCCTCCTATGGCTACACCTTC.

CDR3 coding DNA: TGTGCCAGTAGTACCTCGGGACTAGCGGGTACGAATACGCAGTATTTT. It codes for CASSTSGLAGTNTQYF. This sequence joins TRBV19 and TRBJ2-3, with 12 bases fitting TRBD2. The V gene end was trimmed by 4 bases and the J gene end by 7 bases; junction bases not matched to a gene: 9. Looked up from germline, CDR1 is LNHDA and CDR2 is SQIVND (reference sequence). The CDR3 runs 16 residues. The whole variable domain, filled in from reference TRBV19 and TRBJ2-3, reads DGGITQSPKYLFRKEGQNVTLSCEQNLNHDAMYWYRQDPGQGLRLIYYSQIVNDFQKGDIAEGYSVSREKKESFPLTVTSAQKNPTAFYLCASSTSGLAGTNTQYFGPGTRLTVL.

This clone came up a few times. The V call is TRBV13, the J call TRBJ1-5; TRBD1 matches 8 bases. V lost 6 bases to trimming and J lost 0 bases; unmatched junction nucleotides: 7. This CDR3 region has 16 residues. CDR1 PRHDT and CDR2 FYEKMQ come from the germline V gene (reference sequence). The CDR3 DNA follows: TGTGCCAGCAGTTCAGGGGGCCGCTATAGCAATCAGCCCCAGCATTTT. Translated, it gives CASSSGGRYSNQPQHF.

In regard to this clone: The germline gene is not matched at one end of the junction; a read error may be the cause. The CDR3 sequence is CASAPGQDNYGYTF. DNA of the CDR3: TGTGCCAGCGCACCGGGACAGGACAACTATGGCTACACCTTC. The rearrangement joins TRBV18 to TRBJ1-2, with TRBD1 matching 8 bases. The V gene's germline CDR1 is KGHSH and CDR2 LQKENI. This CDR3 contains 14 residues.

V is TRBV5-6 and J is TRBJ1-1; 7 nucleotides line up with TRBD1. Trimming at V came to 0 bases and at J to 5 bases, leaving 10 bases not matched to a gene. The CDR3 is 16 residues long. Germline CDR1 reads SGHDT; CDR2 reads YYEEEE. The CDR3 protein is CASSLEGTGASTEAFF. In DNA, the CDR3 is TGTGCCAGCAGCTTGGAGGGAACAGGGGCCAGTACTGAAGCTTTCTTT. The whole variable domain, remainder taken from reference TRBV5-6 and TRBJ1-1, is DAGVTQSPTHLIKTRGQQVTLRCSPKSGHDTVSWYQQALGQGPQFIFQYYEEEERQRGNFPDRFSGHQFPNYSSELNVNALLLGDSALYLCASSLEGTGASTEAFFGQGTRLTVV.

A single count supports this clone. The V call is TRBV11-3, the J call TRBJ2-3, with D perhaps TRBD2 (5 bases). V was clipped by 4 bases and J by 5 bases, with 13 bases between them. The CDR3 sequence is 14 residues long. Germline CDR1 and CDR2: SGHNT and YENEEA. The CDR3 DNA reads as TGTGCCAGCAGCTCTCCGAGGGAAAGAGATACGCAGTATTTT. This codes for CASSSPRERDTQYF.

The J gene is TRBJ1-2, the V gene TRBV5-1; the D is unclear. The V end was cut by 0 bases, the J end by 7 bases, with 10 bases between. CDR1 is SGHRS and CDR2 is YFSETQ in the germline V gene. The CDR3 sequence is 13 residues long. The CDR3 reads CASSLDGNSGYTF. CDR3 sequence (DNA): TGCGCCAGCAGCTTGGACGGGAATAGTGGCTACACCTTC.

The V call is TRBV7-2, the J call TRBJ1-1; D is ambiguous. The CDR3 spans 15 residues. V was cut by 6 bases and J by 6 bases, with 20 bases left in between. CDR1 is SGHTA, CDR2 FQGNSA, per germline. The DNA of the CDR3 is TGTGCCAGCAGTCGGATCCCAATCACCGGAGCTGAAGCTTTCTTT. Amino acid sequence: CASSRIPITGAEAFF.

The chain carries TRBV28 and TRBJ1-1, with D unclear. The V gene's germline CDR1 is MDHEN and CDR2 SYDVKM. V was trimmed by 5 bases and J by 1 base, leaving 8 bases between them. The CDR3 sequence is 13 residues long. CDR3 DNA sequence: TGTGCCAGCAGTCGAAGACAGAACACTGAAGCTTTCTTT. Its protein is CASSRRQNTEAFF.

This clone turned up a few times. V is TRBV10-1 and J is TRBJ2-1, with 12 positions matching TRBD2. J gave up 6 bases and V 6 bases, and 6 bases lay outside the gene matches. The CDR3 runs to 15 residues. From germline, CDR1 is WNHNN and CDR2 SYGVQD (reference sequence). This CDR3 is CASSLTSGSGNEQFF. The CDR3 region has the DNA TGCGCCAGCAGCCTGACTAGCGGGAGTGGCAATGAGCAGTTCTTC.

For this clone: A read error may produce the germline difference seen at one junction end. The chain employs TRBV28 and TRBJ2-2; 8 nucleotides agree with TRBD1. The CDR3 loop spans 15 amino acids. CDR1 and CDR2 (germline): MDHEN, SYDVKM. CDR3 coding DNA: TGTGCCAGCAGTAAACGACAGGGGAACTCCGGGGAGCTGTTTTTT. This encodes CASSKRQGNSGELFF.

The rearrangement uses TRBV5-6 and TRBJ2-5, with a tentative D call TRBD1 (6 bases). Germline values: CDR1 SGHDT, CDR2 YYEEEE. The CDR3 spans 14 residues. V lost 0 bases and J 5 bases, leaving 11 bases between the germline ends. The CDR3 reads CASSLVRGEETQYF. CDR3 in DNA: TGTGCCAGCAGCTTGGTCAGGGGCGAGGAGACCCAGTACTTC.

V and J are TRBV9 and TRBJ1-6; D gene ambiguous. Germline CDR1 is SGDLS and CDR2 is YYNGEE. V was clipped by 0 bases and J by 5 bases, with 6 bases between them. CDR3 size: 14 residues. The CDR3 DNA sequence: TGTGCCAGCAGCGTAGGCGGAGATAATTCACCCCTCCACTTT. Amino acids: CASSVGGDNSPLHF.

The rearrangement links TRBV6-1 to TRBJ2-7; D might be TRBD1 (6 bases). From germline, CDR1 is MNHNS and CDR2 SASEGT. The CDR3 extends over 13 amino acids. With 1 base removed from V and 2 bases from J, the gap between germline ends came to 6 bases. CDR3 region: CASSEDRAYEQYF. The CDR3 region has the DNA TGTGCCAGCAGTGAAGACAGGGCCTACGAGCAGTACTTC.

The CDR3 sequence: CSVAGQEPNQPQHF. CDR3 sequence (DNA): TGCAGCGTTGCAGGACAGGAGCCAAATCAGCCCCAGCATTTT. The chain combines TRBV29-1 with TRBJ1-5, with TRBD1 matching over 7 bases. Trimming took 4 bases from V and 4 from J; bases not matched to a gene: 7. CDR1 SQVTM and CDR2 ANQGSEA come from the germline V gene. The CDR3 has 14 residues.

The table lists this clone with a count of one. The chain uses TRBV4-3 and TRBJ2-7, with D unclear. Germline lookup yields CDR1 LGHNA and CDR2 YSLEER. There are 15 residues in the CDR3. V was trimmed by 0 bases and J by 3 bases, leaving 12 bases between them. The CDR3 region is CASSQDTSRHYEQYF. CDR3 coding DNA: TGCGCCAGCAGCCAAGACACCAGCAGGCACTACGAGCAGTACTTC.

This chain connects TRBV9 to TRBJ2-1, with 8 bases fitting TRBD2. The CDR3 has 16 residues. V lost 0 bases to trimming and J lost 1 base; unmatched junction nucleotides: 3. The germline V gene encodes CDR1 SGDLS and CDR2 YYNGEE. For the CDR3, the DNA is TGTGCCAGCAGCGTAGCGGAGCGGGGGTCCTACAATGAGCAGTTCTTC. It translates to CASSVAERGSYNEQFF.

This chain joins TRBV6-2 or TRBV6-3 and TRBJ2-3; D might be TRBD2 (6 bases). CDR3 length: 18 amino acids. V dropped 2 bases and J dropped 2 bases, with 20 bases sitting between them. Germline-derived CDR1 and CDR2 are MNHEY and SVGEGT. CDR3 protein: CASSYKPLLAGLTDTQYF. The CDR3 nucleotides read TGTGCCAGCAGTTACAAGCCCCTCCTTGCGGGGCTCACAGATACGCAGTATTTT.

The rearrangement links TRBV5-4 to TRBJ2-7; D might be TRBD2 (5 bases). Germline CDR1 is SGHNT and CDR2 is YYREEE (reference sequence). The V end lost 4 bases, the J end lost 6 bases, and 11 bases lay between the germline ends. CDR3 size: 12 residues. This chain's CDR3 is CASSPDSAEQYF. The CDR3 DNA is TGTGCCAGCAGCCCGGACTCTGCCGAGCAGTACTTC.

This clone was counted between two and nine times. The chain combines TRBV6-4 with TRBJ2-2, with D maybe TRBD2 (5 bases). The CDR3 length is 13 residues. Germline CDR1 and CDR2: MRHNA and SNTAGT. V was trimmed by 4 bases and J by 5 bases, leaving 8 bases between them. The chain's CDR3 is CASSASGTGELFF. The CDR3 DNA follows: TGTGCCAGCAGTGCCAGCGGTACCGGGGAGCTGTTTTTT.

The chain uses TRBV5-6 and TRBJ1-4; 7 bases align to TRBD1. Trimming cost V 4 bases and J 5 bases; bases outside gene matches: 5. Germline V CDR1 and CDR2: SGHDT, YYEEEE. The CDR3 runs 14 residues. CDR3 sequence reads: CASSQGTENEKLFF. CDR3 sequence (DNA): TGTGCCAGCAGCCAAGGGACAGAGAATGAAAAACTGTTTTTT.

This sequence joins TRBV28 and TRBJ1-2; no reliable D call. Germline assignment: CDR1 MDHEN and CDR2 SYDVKM. Between the trimmed V and J ends, which lost 6 bases and 7 bases, there was a span of 18 bases. The CDR3 consists of 14 residues. The CDR3 here is CASRGGGHEVGYTF. The CDR3 coding sequence is TGTGCCAGCAGGGGAGGCGGGCACGAGGTTGGCTACACCTTC.

The chain couples TRBV5-4 to TRBJ2-7; D unclear. The CDR3 has 12 residues. Per germline, CDR1 SGHNT and CDR2 YYREEE (reference sequence). V was cut by 4 bases and J by 5 bases, with 10 bases left in between. CDR3 in amino acids: CASSAGPDEQYF. The DNA of the CDR3 is TGTGCCAGCAGCGCCGGTCCGGACGAGCAGTACTTC.

V is TRBV12-2 and J is TRBJ2-1; the D call in the table, TRBD2, was not verified against the DNA. TRBV12-2 is annotated as a pseudogene. The CDR3 has 18 residues. The CDR3 loop is CASRLGTSVSLTYNEQFF. CDR3 sequence (DNA): TGTGCAAGTCGCTTAGGGACTAGCGTCTCACTCACCTACAATGAGCAGTTCTTC.